These T cell receptor beta chains were read from a single sample in a study of cytomegalovirus exposure and HLA in healthy donors. TCRdb's table, derived via immunoSEQ multiplex PCR, lists solely in-frame clones and lacks some. The sample includes some 140,000 clones, 80% to 85% seen only once; the top ten take less than 1.5%. Sequenced sample: PBMCs. The origin of the receptors is a male donor in good health and CMV-seropositive. Each CDR3 is given with its conserved first and last residue. The D gene is left open where the match is weak. Clone size is not always given. Where it is, it says once, few, many or a class for expanded clones.

clone size	D gene	J gene	V gene	CDR3 protein	CDR3 DNA
NA	NA	TRBJ1-3	TRBV6-5	CASSSSTGNTIYF	TGTGCCAGCAGTTCTTCTACTGGAAACACCATATATTTT
NA	TRBD2	TRBJ2-1	TRBV7-7	CASSRLAGGPGLRDEQFF	TGTGCTAGCAGCCGACTAGCGGGAGGGCCGGGTCTCCGGGATGAGCAGTTCTTC
few	NA	TRBJ1-2	TRBV7-2	CASSLGAGNGYTF	TGTGCCAGCAGCTTAGGGGCAGGGAATGGCTACACCTTC
NA	NA	TRBJ1-4	TRBV5-1	CASSLTTATNEKLFF	TGCGCCAGCAGCTTGACGACAGCAACTAATGAAAAACTGTTTTTT
NA	NA	TRBJ1-2	TRBV9	CASSVETGSNGYTF	TGTGCCAGCAGCGTAGAAACGGGGTCAAATGGCTACACCTTC
NA	NA	TRBJ1-4	TRBV19	CASSIGGLGNEKLFF	TGTGCCAGTAGTATAGGCGGGCTTGGTAATGAAAAACTGTTTTTT
NA	TRBD2	TRBJ2-5	TRBV4-2	CASSQEGGSGETQYF	TGTGCCAGCAGCCAAGAAGGCGGGAGTGGCGAGACCCAGTACTTC
NA	NA	TRBJ1-2	TRBV4-1	CASSQVYGQSDYGYTF	TGCGCCAGCAGCCAAGTCTACGGACAGAGTGACTATGGCTACACCTTC
NA	TRBD2	TRBJ2-6	TRBV10-2	CASRRETGANVLTF	TGCGCCAGCAGGCGGGAGACTGGGGCCAACGTCCTGACTTTC
once	TRBD1	TRBJ1-2	TRBV28	CASIEVLGQGTNYGYTF	TGTGCCAGTATAGAGGTTTTGGGACAGGGAACTAACTATGGCTACACCTTC
NA	NA	TRBJ2-6	TRBV10-3	CAIQQGSGANVLTF	TGTGCCATCCAACAGGGTTCTGGGGCCAACGTCCTGACTTTC
NA	NA	TRBJ2-7	TRBV18	CASSPGADTYEQYF	TGTGCCAGCTCACCGGGGGCAGATACCTACGAGCAGTACTTC
NA	TRBD1	TRBJ1-2	TRBV29-1	CSVLTGELDGYTF	TGCAGCGTACTTACAGGGGAATTGGATGGCTACACCTTC
NA	TRBD1	TRBJ1-2	TRBV14	CASTGTGYYGYTF	TGTGCCAGCACCGGGACAGGGTACTATGGCTACACCTTC
few	TRBD1	TRBJ1-5	TRBV30	CAWSVGGQGGNQPQHF	TGTGCCTGGAGTGTAGGGGGCCAGGGCGGAAATCAGCCCCAGCATTTT
NA	NA	TRBJ1-1	TRBV4-3	CASSHDTGRATEAFF	TGCGCCAGCAGCCATGATACAGGGAGGGCCACTGAAGCTTTCTTT
NA	NA	TRBJ2-3	TRBV10-3	CAISERGSVDTQYF	TGTGCCATCAGTGAGCGCGGGTCGGTTGATACGCAGTATTTT
NA	NA	TRBJ2-2	TRBV4-1	CASSQERRGTNTGELFF	TGCGCCAGCAGCCAAGAAAGAAGAGGGACAAACACCGGGGAGCTGTTTTTT
NA	TRBD1	TRBJ1-1	TRBV18	CASSPDRGGPEAFF	TGTGCCAGCTCACCGGACAGGGGAGGGCCTGAAGCTTTCTTT
NA	TRBD1	TRBJ2-5	TRBV6-1	CASSEGLDRAETQYF	TGTGCCAGCAGTGAAGGTTTGGACAGGGCGGAGACCCAGTACTTC
few	TRBD2	TRBJ2-7	TRBV5-4	CASSPDPSGRRDEQYF	TGTGCCAGCAGCCCAGATCCTAGCGGGAGAAGGGACGAGCAGTACTTC
NA	NA	TRBJ1-2	TRBV14	CASSPREGGGYTF	TGTGCCAGCAGCCCCCGGGAGGGCGGTGGCTACACCTTC
few	NA	TRBJ2-7	TRBV27	CASSFFGPPYEQYF	TGTGCCAGCAGTTTTTTTGGGCCGCCCTACGAGCAGTACTTC
few	NA	TRBJ2-7	TRBV5-4	CASSGRGGSYEQYF	TGTGCCAGCAGCGGGAGGGGGGGGTCCTACGAGCAGTACTTC